In its sample, the clone carrying this TCR beta chain was seen once. This record belongs to a study of blood T cell repertoires in COVID-19. Donors of Cohort 3 who recovered were those that had two negative PCRs, clearance, or symptom resolution. Repertoires were generated with immunoSEQ multiplex PCR, while TCRdb's copy carries only in-frame clones and drops some. The table records 180,000 or so clones, around 88% of them present only once. Trimming stripped 0 bases from V and 4 bases from J, with 11 bases between. The CDR3 sequence is 15 residues long. Germline V gene lookup returns CDR1 SGHRS and CDR2 YFSETQ.

The receptor's source is a woman younger than 45 who had recovered from COVID-19. The sequenced sample was PBMCs or T cells enriched from blood (not recorded which). The J gene is TRBJ2-1, the V gene TRBV5-1; a weak D match, TRBD2 (7 bases). CDR3 protein: CASSLEGEGYNEQFF. CDR3 coding DNA: TGCGCCAGCAGCTTGGAGGGGGAGGGTTACAATGAGCAGTTCTTC.